The 16 T cell receptor beta chains below come from one sample, sequenced in a study of blood T cell repertoires in COVID-19. The data were produced by immunoSEQ multiplex PCR, yet TCRdb's version contains in-frame clones alone and is incomplete. The top ten clones hold approximately 3.1% of a sample with about 340,000 clones, approximately 82% of them seen once. The sample consisted of peripheral blood. The receptors stem from a man aged 25-45 years with active or convalescent COVID-19.

This clone was recorded only once. This chain connects TRBV5-4 to TRBJ2-7, with D perhaps TRBD1 (5 bases). The CDR3 spans 16 residues. Germline CDR1 SGHNT, CDR2 YYREEE (reference sequence). Deletions cut 0 bases from V and 2 bases from J, with 15 bases between. CDR3 nucleotides: TGTGCCAGCAGCTTGGGGCAGGGAAGTTTCGCCTACGAGCAGTACTTC. It translates to CASSLGQGSFAYEQYF.

V is TRBV5-1 and J is TRBJ2-1, with 7 bases aligning to TRBD1. The CDR3 runs to 16 residues. CDR1 is SGHRS and CDR2 is YFSETQ in the germline V gene. Unmatched junction bases numbered 6, after V lost 0 bases and J lost 3 bases. CDR3 residues: CASSLVPGQYYNEQFF. CDR3 nucleotide sequence: TGCGCCAGCAGCTTGGTACCGGGACAGTACTACAATGAGCAGTTCTTC.

In this sample, this clone turned up once. The gene calls are TRBV10-3 and TRBJ1-2; D call uncertain. Germline V gene lookup returns CDR1 ENHRY and CDR2 SYGVKD. Trimming stripped 0 bases from V and 3 bases from J, with 14 bases between. The CDR3 extends over 16 amino acids. This CDR3 reads CAISESEAYGDYGYTF. CDR3 DNA: TGTGCCATCAGTGAGTCAGAGGCGTACGGGGACTATGGCTACACCTTC.

This chain joins TRBV4-2 and TRBJ2-7, with TRBD1 identical over 7 bases. The CDR3 length is 14 residues. Germline CDR1 LGHNA, CDR2 YNFKEQ. Trimming at V came to 5 bases and at J to 5 bases, leaving 9 bases not matched to a gene. The CDR3 loop is CASSLRQGGDEQYF. The CDR3 coding sequence is TGTGCCAGCAGCTTACGACAGGGTGGGGACGAGCAGTACTTC.

The chain employs TRBV27 and TRBJ1-1, with a possible D match to TRBD1 (6 bases). Germline CDR1 MNHEY, CDR2 SMNVEV (reference sequence). The length of the CDR3 is 15 residues. The V end was cut by 2 bases, the J end by 4 bases, with 14 bases between. CDR3 sequence reads: CASSLGQGWGTEAFF. The CDR3 bases are TGTGCCAGCAGTTTAGGGCAGGGGTGGGGCACTGAAGCTTTCTTT.

V usage is TRBV19 and J usage is TRBJ1-4, with 8 bases that match TRBD1. CDR1 LNHDA and CDR2 SQIVND come from the germline V gene (reference sequence). V lost 5 bases and J lost 6; bases outside the gene matches: 5. This CDR3 contains 14 residues. The CDR3 loop is CASSADREYEKLFF. The CDR3 DNA is TGTGCCAGTAGTGCGGACAGGGAGTATGAAAAACTGTTTTTT.

The chain combines TRBV9 with TRBJ2-7, with a weak D call TRBD2 (6 bases). Between the trimmed V and J ends, which lost 3 bases and 0 bases, there was a span of 16 bases. Germline CDR1 and CDR2: SGDLS and YYNGEE. This CDR3 region has 16 residues. In nucleotides, the CDR3 is TGTGCCAGCAGCGGGGGACTGAAGGTCGACTCCTACGAGCAGTACTTC. Encoded protein: CASSGGLKVDSYEQYF. Variable domain in full (rest from reference TRBV9 and TRBJ2-7): DSGVTQTPKHLITATGQRVTLRCSPRSGDLSVYWYQQSLDQGLQFLIQYYNGEERAKGNILERFSAQQFPDLHSELNLSSLELGDSALYFCASSGGLKVDSYEQYFGPGTRLTVT.

V is TRBV9 and J is TRBJ1-4; tentatively, D is TRBD1 (5 bases). The V gene's germline CDR1 is SGDLS and CDR2 YYNGEE. Deletions cut 3 bases from V and 7 bases from J, with 22 bases between. This CDR3 has 17 amino acids. This CDR3 is CASSGHPRWGFSEKLFF. The CDR3 DNA reads TGTGCCAGCAGCGGGCACCCCAGATGGGGCTTCAGTGAAAAACTGTTTTTT.

The genes are TRBV6-5 and TRBJ2-5; 9 bases align to TRBD2. The CDR3 extends over 14 amino acids. Germline V gives CDR1 MNHEY, CDR2 SVGAGI. V dropped 7 bases and J dropped 4; count of bases not matched to a gene: 7. This CDR3 reads CASTTAGGLETQYF. Written as DNA, the CDR3 is TGTGCCAGCACCACAGCGGGGGGCTTAGAGACCCAGTACTTC.

The chain combines TRBV12-3 or TRBV12-4 with TRBJ1-4; no clear D gene. Trimming removed 5 bases at V and 7 bases at J, with 11 bases between. The CDR3 contains 13 residues. CDR3 DNA sequence: TGTGCCAGCAGTGGCATGAGGGCTGAAAAACTGTTTTTT. Translating gives CASSGMRAEKLFF.

V usage is TRBV4-3 and J usage is TRBJ2-7; maybe TRBD2 (5 bases). Germline V gene lookup returns CDR1 LGHNA and CDR2 YSLEER. Trimming left V 1 base short and J 3 bases short, with 13 bases between. The CDR3 extends over 15 amino acids. CDR3 nucleotide sequence: TGCGCCAGCAGCCAAGGGACCGGGGTCGGCTACGAGCAGTACTTC. Its protein is CASSQGTGVGYEQYF.

J is TRBJ2-7 and V is TRBV9; possible D gene TRBD1, 6 bases. The CDR3 has 13 residues. Per germline, CDR1 SGDLS and CDR2 YYNGEE. V shed 4 bases and J shed 6 bases, with 14 bases lying between them. The CDR3 nucleotides are TGTGCCAGCAGCCCTACCTCAGGGGCCGAGCAGTACTTC. Translated, it gives CASSPTSGAEQYF.

This clone was picked up a small number of times. The V gene is TRBV18, the J gene TRBJ2-1; D is possibly TRBD2 (6 bases). CDR1 is KGHSH, CDR2 LQKENI, per germline. This CDR3 contains 14 residues. Trimming took 2 bases from V and 4 from J, leaving 9 bases between them. This CDR3 is CASSPGAGYNEQFF. The CDR3 DNA follows: TGTGCCAGCTCACCAGGGGCGGGATACAATGAGCAGTTCTTC. Supplemented by reference TRBV18 and TRBJ2-1, the full variable domain reads NAGVMQNPRHLVRRRGQEARLRCSPMKGHSHVYWYRQLPEEGLKFMVYLQKENIIDESGMPKERFSAEFPKEGPSILRIQQVVRGDSAAYFCASSPGAGYNEQFFGPGTRLTVL.

This rearrangement joins TRBV2 to TRBJ1-5; 7 nucleotides match TRBD1. This CDR3 is 15 amino acids long. Germline CDR1 and CDR2: SNHLY and FYNNEI. V dropped 6 bases and J dropped 8; count of bases not matched to a gene: 13. The CDR3 bases are TGTGCCAGCAGCGACAGGGACCCGGGAGGGGAGCCCCAGCATTTT. Protein product: CASSDRDPGGEPQHF.

This sequence joins TRBV16 and TRBJ2-1; TRBD1 agrees at 7 bases. The junction had 4 bases not matched to a gene; V was cut back by 2 bases and J by 0 bases. The CDR3 is 16 amino acids. Looked up from germline, CDR1 is KGHSY and CDR2 is FQNENV. The DNA for the CDR3 is TGTGCCAGCAGCCAACCCCGGGACAGCTCCTACAATGAGCAGTTCTTC. Translated: CASSQPRDSSYNEQFF.

The rearrangement links TRBV15 to TRBJ1-2; 11 nucleotides match TRBD1. Trimming removed 1 base from V and 3 bases from J; junction bases left unmatched: 16. Germline V gene data show CDR1 as LNHNV and CDR2 as YYDKDF (reference sequence). There are 20 residues in the CDR3. The DNA for the CDR3 is TGTGCCACCAGCAGAGGCCTACTCCCTATGGGACAGGGGGTTTACTATGGCTACACCTTC. Translation gives CATSRGLLPMGQGVYYGYTF.